A selection of T cell receptor beta chains follows, all from one sample in a study of blood T cell repertoires in COVID-19. Using immunoSEQ multiplex PCR, the repertoire was profiled, and TCRdb retains in-frame clones only, with some absent. The table records roughly 120,000 clones, 76% of them present only once. The sequencing sample was made of peripheral blood. Receptor source: an elderly woman with acute or convalescent COVID-19. CDR3s leave out the opening cysteine and the closing phenylalanine or tryptophan. D genes are given only for firm matches.

J gene,D gene,V gene,CDR3 protein
TRBJ2-5,NA,TRBV28,ASSQGVNQETQY
TRBJ2-1,TRBD1,TRBV11-2,ASSLDFSGQGADEQF
TRBJ2-7,NA,TRBV5-1,ASSLVQGREQY
TRBJ1-5,NA,TRBV28,ASSPPGDGQPQH
TRBJ1-4,NA,TRBV27,ASKTLAGTYNEKLF
TRBJ1-2,NA,TRBV28,ASSLAGGQSYGYT
TRBJ1-1,TRBD1,TRBV6-1,ASSKTGLNTEAF
TRBJ1-3,NA,TRBV2,ASSEDRRNTIY
TRBJ1-3,NA,TRBV3-1/TRBV3-2,ASSHAVLTSGNTIY
TRBJ2-1,TRBD2,TRBV27,ASSRGPPGLAGSYNEQF
TRBJ2-6,NA,TRBV18,ASSLTAGDSGANVLT
TRBJ2-3,TRBD2,TRBV5-1,ASSLGTSGRTDTQY
TRBJ1-4,NA,TRBV10-3,AISESKGGNREKLF
TRBJ1-6,NA,TRBV12-3/TRBV12-4,ASSLLNNSPLH
TRBJ1-5,TRBD1,TRBV6-5,ASSQRDRVDQPQH
TRBJ1-1,TRBD1,TRBV27,ASRGQGARDTEAF
TRBJ1-3,NA,TRBV4-3,ASSQETFSGNTIY